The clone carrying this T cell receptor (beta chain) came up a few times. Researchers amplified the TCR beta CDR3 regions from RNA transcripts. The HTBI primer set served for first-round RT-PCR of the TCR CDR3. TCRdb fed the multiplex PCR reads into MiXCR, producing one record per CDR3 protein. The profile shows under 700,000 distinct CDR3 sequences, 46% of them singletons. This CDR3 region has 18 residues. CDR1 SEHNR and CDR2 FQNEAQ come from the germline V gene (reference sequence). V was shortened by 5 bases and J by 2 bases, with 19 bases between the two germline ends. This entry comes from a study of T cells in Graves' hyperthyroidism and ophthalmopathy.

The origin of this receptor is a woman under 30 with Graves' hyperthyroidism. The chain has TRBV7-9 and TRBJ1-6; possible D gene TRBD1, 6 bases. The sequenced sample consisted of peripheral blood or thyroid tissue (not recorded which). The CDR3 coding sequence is TGTGCCAGCAGCGCTGGACAGACCCCTGGCGCCTATAATTCACCCCTCCACTTT. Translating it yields CASSAGQTPGAYNSPLHF.